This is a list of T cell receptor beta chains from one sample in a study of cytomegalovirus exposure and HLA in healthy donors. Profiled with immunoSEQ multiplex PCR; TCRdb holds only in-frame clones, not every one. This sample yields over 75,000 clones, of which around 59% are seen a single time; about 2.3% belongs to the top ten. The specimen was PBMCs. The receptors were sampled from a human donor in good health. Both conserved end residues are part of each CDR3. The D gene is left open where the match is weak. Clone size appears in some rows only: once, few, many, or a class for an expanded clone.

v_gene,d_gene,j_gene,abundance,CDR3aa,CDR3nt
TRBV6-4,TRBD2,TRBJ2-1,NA,CASSARRGASYNEQFF,TGTGCCAGCAGTGCGAGGCGGGGGGCGTCCTACAATGAGCAGTTCTTC
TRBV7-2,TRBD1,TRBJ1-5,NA,CASSFDRDQPQHF,TGTGCCAGCAGCTTCGACAGGGACCAGCCCCAGCATTTT
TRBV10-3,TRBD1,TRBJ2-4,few,CAISKEQGTLNIQYF,TGTGCCATCAGTAAGGAACAGGGGACCCTAAACATTCAGTACTTC
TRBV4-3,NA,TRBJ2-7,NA,CASSQERASSYEQYF,TGCGCCAGCAGCCAAGAGCGGGCGAGCTCCTACGAGCAGTACTTC
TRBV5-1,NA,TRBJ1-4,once,CASSLNGGNEKLFF,TGCGCCAGCAGCTTGAACGGTGGTAATGAAAAACTGTTTTTT
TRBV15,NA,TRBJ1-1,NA,CATSRDPRGTEAFF,TGTGCCACCAGCAGAGATCCGCGGGGCACTGAAGCTTTCTTT
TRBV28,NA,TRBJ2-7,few,CASSEQVRGYEQYF,TGTGCCAGCAGTGAGCAGGTGCGGGGCTACGAGCAGTACTTC
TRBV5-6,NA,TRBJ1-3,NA,CASSLDRRGAAGNTIYF,TGTGCCAGCAGCTTGGACCGCCGGGGGGCGGCTGGAAACACCATATATTTT
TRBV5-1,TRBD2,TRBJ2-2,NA,CASSLTGGYTGELFF,TGCGCCAGCAGTCTGACGGGGGGGTACACCGGGGAGCTGTTTTTT
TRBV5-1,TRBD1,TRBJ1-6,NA,CASSTGTGIDSPLHF,TGCGCCAGCAGCACGGGGACAGGGATCGATTCACCCCTCCACTTT
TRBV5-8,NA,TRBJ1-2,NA,CASSLAGFISYTF,TGTGCCAGCAGCTTGGCAGGGTTCATCAGCTACACCTTC
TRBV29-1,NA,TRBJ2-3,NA,CSVEGRGQRDTQYF,TGCAGCGTTGAAGGGAGGGGACAGAGAGATACGCAGTATTTT
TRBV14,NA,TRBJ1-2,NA,CASSQDLGRGAVGYTF,TGTGCCAGCAGCCAAGATCTGGGCAGGGGTGCCGTAGGCTACACCTTC
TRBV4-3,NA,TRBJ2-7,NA,CASSQDWADYEQYF,TGCGCCAGCAGCCAAGATTGGGCAGACTACGAGCAGTACTTC
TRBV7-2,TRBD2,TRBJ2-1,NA,CASSLTSGYGNEQFF,TGTGCCAGCAGCTTGACTAGCGGGTACGGGAATGAGCAGTTCTTC
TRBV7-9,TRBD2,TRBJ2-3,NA,CASSTSGGRDTQYF,TGTGCCAGCAGCACTAGCGGGGGGCGTGATACGCAGTATTTT